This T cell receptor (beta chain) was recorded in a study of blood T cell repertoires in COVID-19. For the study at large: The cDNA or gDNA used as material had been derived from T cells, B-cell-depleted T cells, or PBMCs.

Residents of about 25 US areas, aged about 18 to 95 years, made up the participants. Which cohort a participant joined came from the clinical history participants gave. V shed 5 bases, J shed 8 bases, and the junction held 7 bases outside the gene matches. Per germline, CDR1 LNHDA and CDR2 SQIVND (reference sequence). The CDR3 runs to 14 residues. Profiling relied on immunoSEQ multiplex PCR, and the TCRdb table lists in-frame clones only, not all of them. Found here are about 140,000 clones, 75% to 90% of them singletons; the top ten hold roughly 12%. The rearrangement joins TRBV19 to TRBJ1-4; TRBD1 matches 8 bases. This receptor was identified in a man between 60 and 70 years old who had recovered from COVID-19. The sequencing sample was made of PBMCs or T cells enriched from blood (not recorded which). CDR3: CASSFRGPREKLFF. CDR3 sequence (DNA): TGTGCCAGTAGTTTCAGGGGGCCCCGGGAAAAACTGTTTTTT.